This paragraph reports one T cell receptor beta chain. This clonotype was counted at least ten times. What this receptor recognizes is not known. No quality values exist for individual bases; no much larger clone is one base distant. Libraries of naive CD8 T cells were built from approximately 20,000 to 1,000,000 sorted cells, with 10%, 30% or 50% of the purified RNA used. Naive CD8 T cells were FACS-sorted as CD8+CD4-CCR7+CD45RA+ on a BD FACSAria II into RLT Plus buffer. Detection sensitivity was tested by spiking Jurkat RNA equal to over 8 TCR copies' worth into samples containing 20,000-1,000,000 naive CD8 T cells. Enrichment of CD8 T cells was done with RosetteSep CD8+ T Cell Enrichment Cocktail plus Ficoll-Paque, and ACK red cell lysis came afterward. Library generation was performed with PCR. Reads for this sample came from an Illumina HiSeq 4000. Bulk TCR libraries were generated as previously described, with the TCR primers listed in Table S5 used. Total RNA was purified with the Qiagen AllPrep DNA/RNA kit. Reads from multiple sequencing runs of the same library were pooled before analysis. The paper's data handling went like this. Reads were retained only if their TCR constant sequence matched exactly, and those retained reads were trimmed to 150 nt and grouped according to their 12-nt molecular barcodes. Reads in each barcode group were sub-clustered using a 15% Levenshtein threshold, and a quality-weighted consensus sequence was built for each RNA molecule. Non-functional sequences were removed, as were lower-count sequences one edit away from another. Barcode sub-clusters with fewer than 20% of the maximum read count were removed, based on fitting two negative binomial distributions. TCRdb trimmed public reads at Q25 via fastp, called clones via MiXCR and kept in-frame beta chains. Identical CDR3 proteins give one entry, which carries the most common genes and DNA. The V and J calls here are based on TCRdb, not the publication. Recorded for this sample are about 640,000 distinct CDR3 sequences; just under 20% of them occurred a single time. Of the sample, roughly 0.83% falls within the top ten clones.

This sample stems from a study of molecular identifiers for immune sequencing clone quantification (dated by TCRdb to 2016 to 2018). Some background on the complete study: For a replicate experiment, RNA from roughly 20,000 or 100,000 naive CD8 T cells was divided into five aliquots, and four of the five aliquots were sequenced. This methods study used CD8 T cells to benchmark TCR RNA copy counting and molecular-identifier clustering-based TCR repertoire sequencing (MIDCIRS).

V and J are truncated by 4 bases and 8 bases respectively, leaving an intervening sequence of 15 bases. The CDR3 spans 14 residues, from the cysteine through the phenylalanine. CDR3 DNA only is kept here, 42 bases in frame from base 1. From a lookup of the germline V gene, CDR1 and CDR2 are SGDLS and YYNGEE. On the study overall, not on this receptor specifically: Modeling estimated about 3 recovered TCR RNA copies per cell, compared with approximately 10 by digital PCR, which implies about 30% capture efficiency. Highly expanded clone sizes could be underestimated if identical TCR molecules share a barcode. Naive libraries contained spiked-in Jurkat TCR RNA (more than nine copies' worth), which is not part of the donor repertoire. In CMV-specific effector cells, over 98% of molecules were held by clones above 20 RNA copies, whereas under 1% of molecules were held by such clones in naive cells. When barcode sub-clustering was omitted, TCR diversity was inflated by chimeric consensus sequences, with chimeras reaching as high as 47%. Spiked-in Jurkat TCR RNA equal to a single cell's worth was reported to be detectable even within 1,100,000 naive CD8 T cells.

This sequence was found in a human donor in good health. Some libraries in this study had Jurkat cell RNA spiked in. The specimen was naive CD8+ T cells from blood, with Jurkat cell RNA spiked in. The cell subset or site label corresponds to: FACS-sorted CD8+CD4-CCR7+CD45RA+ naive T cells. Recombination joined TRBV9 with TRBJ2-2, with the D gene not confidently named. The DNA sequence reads TGTGCCAGCAGCCCGACTTATTCGGCTGGGGAGCTGTTTTTT. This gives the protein CASSPTYSAGELFF.